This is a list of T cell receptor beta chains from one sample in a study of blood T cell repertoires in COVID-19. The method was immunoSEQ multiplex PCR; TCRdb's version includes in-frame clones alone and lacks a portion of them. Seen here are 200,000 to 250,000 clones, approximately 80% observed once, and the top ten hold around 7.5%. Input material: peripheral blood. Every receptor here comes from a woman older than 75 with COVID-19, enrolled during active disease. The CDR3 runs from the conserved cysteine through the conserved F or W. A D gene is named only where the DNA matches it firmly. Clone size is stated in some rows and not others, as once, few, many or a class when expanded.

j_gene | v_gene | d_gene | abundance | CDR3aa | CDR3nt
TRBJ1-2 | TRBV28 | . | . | CASSASGHQIGYTF | TGTGCCAGCAGTGCATCAGGCCACCAGATTGGCTACACCTTC
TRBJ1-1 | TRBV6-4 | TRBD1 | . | CASSITGGAAEAFF | TGTGCCAGCAGTATAACAGGGGGCGCAGCTGAAGCTTTCTTT
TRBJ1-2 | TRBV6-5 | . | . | CASRGRQAYGYTF | TGTGCCAGCAGGGGGAGACAGGCCTATGGCTACACCTTC
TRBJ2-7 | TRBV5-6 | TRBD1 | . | CASAFRGQGSEQYF | TGTGCCAGCGCCTTTCGGGGACAGGGGTCCGAGCAGTACTTC
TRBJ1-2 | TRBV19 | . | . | CASSIVRGTEVLCGYTF | TGTGCCAGTAGTATAGTTAGGGGAACAGAGGTTCTCTGTGGCTACACCTTC
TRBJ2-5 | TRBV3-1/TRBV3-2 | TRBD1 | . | CASSFLGTGGQETQYF | TGTGCCAGCAGCTTTCTAGGGACAGGGGGCCAAGAGACCCAGTACTTC
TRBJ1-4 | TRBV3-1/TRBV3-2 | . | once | CASSHSPGNQEKLFF | TGTGCCAGCAGCCACTCCCCGGGTAATCAGGAAAAACTGTTTTTT
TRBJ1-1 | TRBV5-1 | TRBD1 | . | CASSLSGGPNTEAFF | TGCGCCAGCAGCCTATCAGGGGGTCCGAACACTGAAGCTTTCTTT
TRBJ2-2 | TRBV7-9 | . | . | CASSRAIGETNTGELFF | TGTGCCAGCAGCAGAGCTATCGGAGAAACAAACACCGGGGAGCTGTTTTTT
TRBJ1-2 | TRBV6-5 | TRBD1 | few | CASSYSRDRGRGGYTF | TGTGCCAGCAGTTACAGCCGGGACAGGGGGCGAGGTGGCTACACCTTC
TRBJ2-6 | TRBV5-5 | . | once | CASSLFGNGANVLTF | TGTGCCAGCAGCTTGTTCGGGAATGGGGCCAACGTCCTGACTTTC
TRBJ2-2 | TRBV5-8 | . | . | CASSLTNGELFF | TGTGCCAGCAGTCTGACTAACGGGGAGCTGTTTTTT
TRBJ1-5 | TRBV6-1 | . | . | CASSVNLSGGNQPQHF | TGTGCCAGCAGTGTAAACCTATCTGGAGGCAATCAGCCCCAGCATTTT
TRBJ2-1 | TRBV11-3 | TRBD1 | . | CASSLDNRGYEQFF | TGTGCCAGCAGCTTAGATAACAGGGGCTATGAGCAGTTCTTC
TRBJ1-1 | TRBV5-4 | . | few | CASSTGQSSTEAFF | TGTGCCAGCAGCACCGGACAGTCGAGCACTGAAGCTTTCTTT
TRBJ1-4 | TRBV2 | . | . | CASSGTGMSNEKLFF | TGTGCCAGCAGTGGAACAGGGATGTCTAATGAAAAACTGTTTTTT
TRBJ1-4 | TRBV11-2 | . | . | CASRAQGDEKLFF | TGTGCCAGCAGGGCCCAGGGCGACGAAAAACTGTTTTTT
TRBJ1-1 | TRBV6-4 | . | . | CASRARASTEAFF | TGTGCCAGCAGAGCCAGGGCTTCAACTGAAGCTTTCTTT
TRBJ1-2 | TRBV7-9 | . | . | CASSHSGGSTQYGYTF | TGTGCCAGCAGCCATTCGGGAGGTTCCACTCAATATGGCTACACCTTC
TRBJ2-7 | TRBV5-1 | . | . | CASSPRGSTVLTYEQYF | TGCGCCAGCAGCCCCCGGGGGTCCACGGTATTAACCTACGAGCAGTACTTC
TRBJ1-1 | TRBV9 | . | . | CASSSARGGGTEAFF | TGTGCCAGCAGCTCCGCTCGCGGGGGAGGTACTGAAGCTTTCTTT
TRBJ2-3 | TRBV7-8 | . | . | CASSLGSRAIADTQYF | TGTGCCAGCAGCTTGGGGTCCAGGGCAATAGCAGATACGCAGTATTTT
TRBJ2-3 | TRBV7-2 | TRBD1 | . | CASSLGQGLDTQYF | TGTGCCAGCAGCCTCGGACAGGGGTTAGATACGCAGTATTTT
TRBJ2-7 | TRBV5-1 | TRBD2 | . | CASSSIAGGRDEQYF | TGCGCCAGCAGCTCCATAGCGGGGGGGCGCGACGAGCAGTACTTC
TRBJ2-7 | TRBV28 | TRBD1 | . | CASGTGDPYEQYF | TGTGCCAGCGGGACAGGGGACCCCTACGAGCAGTACTTC
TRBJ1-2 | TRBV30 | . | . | CAWSAQVYGYTF | TGTGCCTGGAGTGCACAGGTCTATGGCTACACCTTC
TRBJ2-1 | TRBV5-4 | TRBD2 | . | CASSWTSGAYNEQFF | TGTGCCAGCAGCTGGACTAGCGGGGCATACAATGAGCAGTTCTTC
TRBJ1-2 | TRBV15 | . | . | CATSRGDSSFYTF | TGTGCCACCAGCAGGGGCGACAGTTCGTTCTACACCTTC
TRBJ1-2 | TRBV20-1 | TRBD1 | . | CSASPPTGSRNGSGYTF | TGCAGTGCTAGTCCCCCGACAGGGAGTAGGAACGGTTCTGGCTACACCTTC
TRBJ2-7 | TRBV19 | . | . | CASSNNVNYEQYF | TGTGCCAGTAGTAACAACGTTAACTACGAGCAGTACTTC
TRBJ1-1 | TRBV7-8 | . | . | CASSLVRGQTTEAFF | TGTGCCAGCAGCTTAGTAAGAGGGCAGACCACTGAAGCTTTCTTT
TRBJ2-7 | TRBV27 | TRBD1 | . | CASKTLRGQGTEQYF | TGTGCCAGCAAAACTCTTAGGGGACAGGGAACCGAGCAGTACTTC
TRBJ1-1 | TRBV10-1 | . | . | CASSPSGDGEGMNTEAFF | TGCGCCAGCAGTCCCTCAGGGGACGGCGAAGGTATGAACACTGAAGCTTTCTTT
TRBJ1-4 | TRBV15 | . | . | CATSSSYRESNEKLFF | TGTGCCACCAGCAGCTCCTACAGGGAATCCAATGAAAAACTGTTTTTT
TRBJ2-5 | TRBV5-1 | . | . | CASSPNTGHQETQYF | TGCGCCAGCAGCCCGAACACAGGTCATCAAGAGACCCAGTACTTC
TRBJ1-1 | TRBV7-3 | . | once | CASSVQGGTEAFF | TGTGCCAGCAGCGTACAGGGAGGGACTGAAGCTTTCTTT
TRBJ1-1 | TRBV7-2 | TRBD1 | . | CASSFAGGGLTEAFF | TGTGCCAGCAGCTTTGCAGGGGGCGGATTGACTGAAGCTTTCTTT
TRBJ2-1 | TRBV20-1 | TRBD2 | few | CSASRASGFRNEQFF | TGCAGTGCTAGTCGCGCTAGCGGGTTTAGGAATGAGCAGTTCTTC
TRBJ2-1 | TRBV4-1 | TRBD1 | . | CASSQGSGGRYNEQFF | TGCGCCAGCAGCCAAGGTTCAGGGGGCAGGTACAATGAGCAGTTCTTC
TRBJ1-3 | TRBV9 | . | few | CASSVESSGNTIYF | TGTGCCAGCAGCGTAGAGAGCTCTGGAAACACCATATATTTT
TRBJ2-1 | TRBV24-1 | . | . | CATSDPTDNEQFF | TGTGCCACCAGTGATCCCACGGACAATGAGCAGTTCTTC
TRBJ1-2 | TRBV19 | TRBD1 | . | CASSITGGTRGYTF | TGTGCCAGTAGTATTACAGGGGGCACAAGGGGCTACACCTTC
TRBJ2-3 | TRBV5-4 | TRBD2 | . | CASSLGLAGTDTQYF | TGTGCCAGCAGCTTGGGGCTAGCGGGCACAGATACGCAGTATTTT
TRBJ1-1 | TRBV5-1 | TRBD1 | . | CASSLVGQGRMNTEAFF | TGCGCCAGCAGCTTGGTGGGACAGGGACGGATGAACACTGAAGCTTTCTTT
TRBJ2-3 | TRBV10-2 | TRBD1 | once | CASSGQGGSDTQYF | TGCGCCAGCAGTGGACAGGGGGGATCAGATACGCAGTATTTT
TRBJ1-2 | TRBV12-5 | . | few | CASGDTGKGYTF | TGTGCTAGTGGGGATACAGGGAAAGGCTACACCTTC
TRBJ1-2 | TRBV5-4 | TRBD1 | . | CASSRRGDANGYTF | TGTGCCAGCAGCCGCAGGGGGGATGCGAATGGCTACACCTTC
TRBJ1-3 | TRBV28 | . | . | CASSTHDRGSGNTIYF | TGTGCCAGCAGCACTCATGACAGAGGCTCTGGAAACACCATATATTTT
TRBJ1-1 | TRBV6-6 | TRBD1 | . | CASSTRQGEKWTEAFF | TGTGCCAGCAGTACCCGACAGGGGGAGAAGTGGACTGAAGCTTTCTTT
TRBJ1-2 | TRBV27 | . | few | CASSLDVRGSGYTF | TGTGCCAGCAGTTTAGATGTCAGGGGAAGCGGCTACACCTTC
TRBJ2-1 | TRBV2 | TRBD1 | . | CASDQGANEQFF | TGTGCCAGCGACCAGGGGGCGAATGAGCAGTTCTTC
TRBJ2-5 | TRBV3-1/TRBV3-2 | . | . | CASSPDWNQETQYF | TGTGCCAGCAGTCCGGACTGGAACCAAGAGACCCAGTACTTC
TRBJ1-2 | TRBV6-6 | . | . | CASSEGASGYGYTF | TGTGCCAGCAGTGAGGGAGCCTCGGGCTATGGCTACACCTTC
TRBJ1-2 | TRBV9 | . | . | CASSVAGDVNYGYTF | TGTGCCAGCAGCGTAGCGGGGGACGTTAACTATGGCTACACCTTC
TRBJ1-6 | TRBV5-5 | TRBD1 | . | CASSSGTESSPLHF | TGTGCCAGCAGCTCAGGGACAGAGTCTTCACCCCTCCACTTT
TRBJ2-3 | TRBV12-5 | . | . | CASGSYSSGGGTNTQYF | TGTGCTAGTGGTTCCTACTCTAGTGGTGGGGGCACAAATACGCAGTATTTT
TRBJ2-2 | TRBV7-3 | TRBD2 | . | CASSLRASGASNTGELFF | TGTGCCAGCAGCTTACGGGCTAGCGGGGCTTCTAACACCGGGGAGCTGTTTTTT
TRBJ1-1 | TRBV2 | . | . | CASSEETNTEAFF | TGTGCCAGCAGTGAGGAGACTAACACTGAAGCTTTCTTT
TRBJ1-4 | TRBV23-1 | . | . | CASSQSQAANEKLFF | TGCGCCAGCAGTCAATCTCAGGCAGCTAATGAAAAACTGTTTTTT